This T cell receptor beta chain comes out of a study of tumor-infiltrating lymphocytes in oesophageal squamous cell carcinoma. The CDR3 sequence is 14 residues long. Germline lookup yields CDR1 LNHDA and CDR2 SQIVND (reference sequence). From the PCR reads, TCRdb called clonotypes with MiXCR, one entry per CDR3 protein. Here the sample spans about 22,000 distinct CDR3 sequences, roughly 32% being singletons. This TCR was recovered from a female donor with esophageal squamous cell carcinoma. The chain has TRBV19 and TRBJ2-1, with TRBD1 identical over 8 bases. The DNA end is a closer match to TRBJ2-7, so the J assignment may be wrong. Sequencing input: esophageal tumor tissue. The CDR3 here is CASSFQGAEYEQYF. The CDR3 coding sequence is TGTGCCAGTAGTTTTCAGGGGGCAGAATACGAGCAGTACTTC.